The clone carrying this T cell receptor (beta chain) appeared a single time. The sample belongs to a study of blood T cell repertoires in COVID-19. Germline CDR1 reads MNHEY; CDR2 reads SMNVEV (reference sequence). CDR3 size: 14 residues. The V segment lost 6 bases and the J segment 2 bases; nucleotides outside the gene matches: 6. TCRdb keeps only in-frame clones here, not all; method: immunoSEQ multiplex PCR. The table includes around 190,000 clones, about 84% detected once. V usage is TRBV27 and J usage is TRBJ2-7; the match to TRBD1 covers 8 bases. The sequenced sample was peripheral blood. This TCR was sampled from a human donor in a cohort sampled during active COVID-19. The CDR3, as DNA: TGTGCCAGCAGGGGACAGGCTTTGGCCTACGAGCAGTACTTC. This codes for CASRGQALAYEQYF.